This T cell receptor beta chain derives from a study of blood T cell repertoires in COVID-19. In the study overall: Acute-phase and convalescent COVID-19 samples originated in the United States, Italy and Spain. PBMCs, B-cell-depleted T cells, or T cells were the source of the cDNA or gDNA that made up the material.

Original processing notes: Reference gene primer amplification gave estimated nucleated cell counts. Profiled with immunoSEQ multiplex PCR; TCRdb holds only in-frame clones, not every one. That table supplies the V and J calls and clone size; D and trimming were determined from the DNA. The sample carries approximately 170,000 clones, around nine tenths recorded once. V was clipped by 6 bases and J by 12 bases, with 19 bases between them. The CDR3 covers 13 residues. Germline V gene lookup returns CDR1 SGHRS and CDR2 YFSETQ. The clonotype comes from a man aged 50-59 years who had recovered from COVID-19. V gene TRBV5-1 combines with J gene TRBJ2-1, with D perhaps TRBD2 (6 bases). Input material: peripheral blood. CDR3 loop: CASNRDSGPGQFF. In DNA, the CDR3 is TGCGCCAGCAACCGAGATAGCGGACCAGGGCAGTTCTTC.